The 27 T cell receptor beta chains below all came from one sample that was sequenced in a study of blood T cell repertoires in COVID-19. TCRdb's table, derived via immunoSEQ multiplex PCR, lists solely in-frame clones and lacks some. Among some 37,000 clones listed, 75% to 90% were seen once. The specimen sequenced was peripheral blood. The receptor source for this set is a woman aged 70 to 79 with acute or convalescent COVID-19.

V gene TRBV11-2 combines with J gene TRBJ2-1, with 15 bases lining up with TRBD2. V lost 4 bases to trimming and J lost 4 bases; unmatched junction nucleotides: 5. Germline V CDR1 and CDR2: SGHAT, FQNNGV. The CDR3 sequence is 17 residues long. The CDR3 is CASSSGLAGGRYNEQFF. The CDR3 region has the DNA TGTGCCAGCAGCTCCGGACTAGCGGGGGGGCGTTACAATGAGCAGTTCTTC.

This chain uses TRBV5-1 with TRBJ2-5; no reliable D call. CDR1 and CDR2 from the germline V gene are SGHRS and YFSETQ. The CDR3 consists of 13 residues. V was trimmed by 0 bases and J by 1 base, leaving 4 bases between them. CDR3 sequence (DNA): TGCGCCAGCAGCTTGGACAGCCAAGAGACCCAGTACTTC. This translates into CASSLDSQETQYF.

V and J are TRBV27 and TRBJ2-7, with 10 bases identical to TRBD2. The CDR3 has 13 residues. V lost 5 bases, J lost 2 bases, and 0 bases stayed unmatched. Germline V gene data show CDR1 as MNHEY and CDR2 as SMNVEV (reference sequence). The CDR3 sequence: CASSSGGAYEQYV. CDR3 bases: TGTGCCAGCAGTAGCGGGGGGGCCTACGAGCAGTACGTC.

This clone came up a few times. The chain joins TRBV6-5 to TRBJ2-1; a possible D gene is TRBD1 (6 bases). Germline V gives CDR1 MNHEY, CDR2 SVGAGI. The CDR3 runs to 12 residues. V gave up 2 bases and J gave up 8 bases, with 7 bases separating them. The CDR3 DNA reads TGTGCCAGCAGTTACGGGGGCCATGAGCAGTTCTTC. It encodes CASSYGGHEQFF.

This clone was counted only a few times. In DNA form, the CDR3 reads TGTGCCAGCAGATACCGACAGGGTGGTAAGCCCGCGTGGAGTACTGAAGCTTTCTTT. It encodes CASRYRQGGKPAWSTEAFF. The J gene is TRBJ1-1, the V gene TRBV7-2; 7 bases agree with TRBD1. CDR1 is SGHTA, CDR2 FQGNSA, per germline. The junction had 24 bases not matched to a gene; V was cut back by 6 bases and J by 5 bases. This CDR3 spans 19 amino acids.

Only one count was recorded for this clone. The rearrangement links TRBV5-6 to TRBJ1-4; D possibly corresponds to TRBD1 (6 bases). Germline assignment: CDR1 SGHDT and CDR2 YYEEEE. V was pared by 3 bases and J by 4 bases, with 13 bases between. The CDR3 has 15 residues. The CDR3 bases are TGTGCCAGCAGCTCGACACAGGGATATAATGAAAAACTGTTTTTT. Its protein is CASSSTQGYNEKLFF.

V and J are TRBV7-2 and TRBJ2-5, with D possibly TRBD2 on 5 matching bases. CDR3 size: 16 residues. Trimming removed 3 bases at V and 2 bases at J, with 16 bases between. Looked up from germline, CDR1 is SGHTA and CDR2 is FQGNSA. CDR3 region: CASSFSLGLAQETQYF. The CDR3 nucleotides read TGTGCCAGCAGCTTTTCTCTAGGACTTGCTCAAGAGACCCAGTACTTC.

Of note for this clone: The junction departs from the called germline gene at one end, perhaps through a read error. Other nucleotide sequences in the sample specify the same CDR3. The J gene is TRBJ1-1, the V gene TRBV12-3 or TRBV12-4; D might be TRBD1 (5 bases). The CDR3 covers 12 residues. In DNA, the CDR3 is TGTGCCAGCAGTACAGGTCACACCGAAGCTTTCTTT. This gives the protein CASSTGHTEAFF.

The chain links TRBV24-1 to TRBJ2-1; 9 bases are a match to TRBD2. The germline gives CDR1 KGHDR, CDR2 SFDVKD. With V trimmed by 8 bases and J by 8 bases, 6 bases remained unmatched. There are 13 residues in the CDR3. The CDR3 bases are TGTGCCACCACCGGGACTAGCCGGGATGAGCAGTTCTTC. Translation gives CATTGTSRDEQFF.

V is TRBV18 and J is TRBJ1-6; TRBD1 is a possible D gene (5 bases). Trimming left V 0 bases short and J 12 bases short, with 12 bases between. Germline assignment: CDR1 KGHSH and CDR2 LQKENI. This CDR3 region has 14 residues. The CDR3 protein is CASSPPTAMQPLHF. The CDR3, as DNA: TGTGCCAGCTCACCACCGACAGCTATGCAACCCCTCCACTTT.

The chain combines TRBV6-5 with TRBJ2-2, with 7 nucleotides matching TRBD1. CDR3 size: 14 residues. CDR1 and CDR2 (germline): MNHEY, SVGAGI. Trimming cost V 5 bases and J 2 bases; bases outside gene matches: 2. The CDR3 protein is CASSRTGNTGELFF. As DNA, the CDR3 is TGTGCCAGCAGTAGGACAGGAAACACCGGGGAGCTGTTTTTT.

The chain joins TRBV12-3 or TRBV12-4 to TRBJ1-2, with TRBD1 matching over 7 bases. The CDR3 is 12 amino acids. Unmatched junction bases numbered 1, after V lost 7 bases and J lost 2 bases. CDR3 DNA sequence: TGTGCCAGCACCAGGGGGAACTATGGCTACACCTTC. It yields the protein CASTRGNYGYTF.

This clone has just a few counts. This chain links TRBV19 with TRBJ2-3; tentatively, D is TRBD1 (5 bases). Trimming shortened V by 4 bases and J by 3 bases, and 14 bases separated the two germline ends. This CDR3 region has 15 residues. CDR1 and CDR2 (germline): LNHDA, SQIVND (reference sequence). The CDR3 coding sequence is TGTGCCAGTAGTACAGGGCTTTTGGGGACAGATACGCAGTATTTT. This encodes CASSTGLLGTDTQYF.

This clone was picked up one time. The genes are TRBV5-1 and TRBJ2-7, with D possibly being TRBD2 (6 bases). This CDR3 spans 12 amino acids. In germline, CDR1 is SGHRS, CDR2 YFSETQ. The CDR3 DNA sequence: TGCGCCAGCAGCGCGGGACGGACGTCATCGCACGTC. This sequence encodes CASSAGRTSSHV.

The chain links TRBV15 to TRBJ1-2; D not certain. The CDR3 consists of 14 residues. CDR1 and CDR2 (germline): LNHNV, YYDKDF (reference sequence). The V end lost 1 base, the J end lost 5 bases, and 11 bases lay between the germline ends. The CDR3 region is CATSRVGAPYGYTF. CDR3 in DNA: TGTGCCACCAGCAGAGTGGGCGCACCTTATGGCTACACCTTC.

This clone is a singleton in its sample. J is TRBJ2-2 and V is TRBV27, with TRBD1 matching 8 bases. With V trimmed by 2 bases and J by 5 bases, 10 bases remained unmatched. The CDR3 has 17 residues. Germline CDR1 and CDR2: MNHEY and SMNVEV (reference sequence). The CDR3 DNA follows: TGTGCCAGCAGTTTACTTTATAGCAGGGGGCATACCGGGGAGCTGTTTTTT. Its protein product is CASSLLYSRGHTGELFF.

CDR3 amino acids: CASSISGRGSYNSPLHF. For the CDR3, the DNA is TGTGCCAGCAGCATATCAGGGAGGGGGTCCTATAATTCACCCCTCCACTTT. This rearrangement joins TRBV21-1 to TRBJ1-6. TRBV21-1 represents a pseudogene. CDR3 length: 17 amino acids.

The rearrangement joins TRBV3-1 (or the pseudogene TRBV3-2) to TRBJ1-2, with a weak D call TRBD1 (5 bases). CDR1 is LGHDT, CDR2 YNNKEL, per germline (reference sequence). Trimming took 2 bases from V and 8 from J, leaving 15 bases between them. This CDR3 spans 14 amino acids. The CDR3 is CASSQQWGGRGYTF. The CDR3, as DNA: TGTGCCAGCAGCCAACAGTGGGGGGGTCGCGGCTACACCTTC.

CDR3 bases: TGTGCCAGCAGTTTAGCCCTCTCCCTAGCGGGGAGTACAGATACGCAGTATTTT. It encodes CASSLALSLAGSTDTQYF. The V gene is TRBV27, the J gene TRBJ2-3, with 9 bases identical to TRBD2. After removal of 2 bases from V and 3 bases from J, the junction contained 12 bases not matched to a gene. The CDR3 totals 18 residues. Looked up from germline, CDR1 is MNHEY and CDR2 is SMNVEV (reference sequence).

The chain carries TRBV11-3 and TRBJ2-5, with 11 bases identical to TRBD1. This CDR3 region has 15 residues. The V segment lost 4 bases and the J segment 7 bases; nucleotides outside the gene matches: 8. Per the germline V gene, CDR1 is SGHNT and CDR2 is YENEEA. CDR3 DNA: TGTGCCAGCAGCTCAATGGGACAGGGGGTGGCGACCCAGTACTTC. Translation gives CASSSMGQGVATQYF.

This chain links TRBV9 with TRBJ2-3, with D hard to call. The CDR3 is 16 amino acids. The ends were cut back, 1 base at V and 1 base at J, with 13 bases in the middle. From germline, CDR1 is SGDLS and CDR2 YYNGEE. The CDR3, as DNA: TGTGCCAGCAGCGTAAGCGAGAAGAGCCGCACAGATACGCAGTATTTT. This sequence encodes CASSVSEKSRTDTQYF.

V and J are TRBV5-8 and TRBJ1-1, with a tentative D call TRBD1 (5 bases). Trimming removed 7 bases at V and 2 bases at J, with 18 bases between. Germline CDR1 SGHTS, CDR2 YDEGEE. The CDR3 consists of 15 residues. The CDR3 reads CASGLRALGNTEAFF. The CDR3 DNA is TGTGCCAGCGGGCTCAGGGCACTTGGAAACACTGAAGCTTTCTTT.

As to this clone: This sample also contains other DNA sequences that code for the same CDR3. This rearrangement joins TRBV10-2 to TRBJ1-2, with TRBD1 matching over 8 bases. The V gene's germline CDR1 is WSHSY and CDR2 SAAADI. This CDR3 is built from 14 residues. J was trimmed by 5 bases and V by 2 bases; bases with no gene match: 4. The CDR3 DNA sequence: TGCGCCAGCAGTGAGGGAGACAGGGGATATGGCTACACCTTC. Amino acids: CASSEGDRGYGYTF.

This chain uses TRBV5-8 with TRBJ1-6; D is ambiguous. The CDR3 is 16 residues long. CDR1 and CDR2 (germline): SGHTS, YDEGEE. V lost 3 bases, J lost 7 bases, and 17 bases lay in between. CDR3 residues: CASSSRTGVGNSPLHF. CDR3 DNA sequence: TGTGCCAGCAGCTCTAGAACCGGCGTTGGGAATTCACCCCTCCACTTT.

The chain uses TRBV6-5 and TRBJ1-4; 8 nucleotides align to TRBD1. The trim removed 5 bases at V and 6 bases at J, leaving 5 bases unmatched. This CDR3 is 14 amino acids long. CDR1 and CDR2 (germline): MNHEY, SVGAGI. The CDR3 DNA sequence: TGTGCCAGCAGTCGACAGGGGCAGGATGAAAAACTGTTTTTT. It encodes CASSRQGQDEKLFF.

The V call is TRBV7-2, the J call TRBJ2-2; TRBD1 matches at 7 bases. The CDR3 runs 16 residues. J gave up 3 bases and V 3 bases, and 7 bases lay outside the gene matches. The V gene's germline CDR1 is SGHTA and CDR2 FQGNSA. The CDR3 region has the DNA TGTGCCAGCAGCTTTTTGACAGGGATCGACACCGGGGAGCTGTTTTTT. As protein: CASSFLTGIDTGELFF. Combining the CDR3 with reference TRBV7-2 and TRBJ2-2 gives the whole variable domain GAGVSQSPSNKVTEKGKDVELRCDPISGHTALYWYRQSLGQGLEFLIYFQGNSAPDKSGLPSDRFSAERTGGSVSTLTIQRTQQEDSAVYLCASSFLTGIDTGELFFGEGSRLTVL.

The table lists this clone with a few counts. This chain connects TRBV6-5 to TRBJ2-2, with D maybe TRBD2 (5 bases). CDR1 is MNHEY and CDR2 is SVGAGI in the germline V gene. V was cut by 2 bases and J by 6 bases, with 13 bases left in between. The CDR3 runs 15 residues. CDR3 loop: CASSYGPREPGELFF. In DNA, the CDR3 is TGTGCCAGCAGTTACGGTCCGAGGGAGCCCGGGGAGCTGTTTTTT.